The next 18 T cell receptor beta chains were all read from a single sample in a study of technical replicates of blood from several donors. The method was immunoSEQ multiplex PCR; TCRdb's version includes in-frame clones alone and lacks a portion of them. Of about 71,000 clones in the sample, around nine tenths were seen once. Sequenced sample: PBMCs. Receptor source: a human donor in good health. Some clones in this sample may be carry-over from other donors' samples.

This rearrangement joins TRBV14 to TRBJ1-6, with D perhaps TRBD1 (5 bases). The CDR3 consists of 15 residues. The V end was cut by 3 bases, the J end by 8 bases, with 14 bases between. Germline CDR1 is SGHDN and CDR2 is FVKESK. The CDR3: CASSHGRSGDSPLHF. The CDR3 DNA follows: TGTGCCAGCAGCCACGGACGATCGGGGGATTCACCCCTCCACTTT.

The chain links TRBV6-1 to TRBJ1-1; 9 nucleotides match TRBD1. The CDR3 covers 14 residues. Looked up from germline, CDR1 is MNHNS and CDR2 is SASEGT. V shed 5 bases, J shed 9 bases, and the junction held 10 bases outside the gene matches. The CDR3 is CASSPGGDRDKAFF. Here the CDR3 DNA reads TGTGCCAGCAGTCCTGGGGGGGACAGGGACAAAGCTTTCTTT.

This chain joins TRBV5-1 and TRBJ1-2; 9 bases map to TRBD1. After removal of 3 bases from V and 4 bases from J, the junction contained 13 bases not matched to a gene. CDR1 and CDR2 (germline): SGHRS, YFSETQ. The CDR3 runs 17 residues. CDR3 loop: CASSWRTGDVLGYGYTF. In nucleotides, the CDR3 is TGCGCCAGCAGCTGGAGGACAGGGGACGTCTTGGGCTATGGCTACACCTTC.

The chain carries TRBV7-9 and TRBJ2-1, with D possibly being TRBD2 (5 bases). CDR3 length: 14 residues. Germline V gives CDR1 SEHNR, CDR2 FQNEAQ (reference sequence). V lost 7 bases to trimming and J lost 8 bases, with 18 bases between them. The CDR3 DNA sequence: TGTGCCAGCACCGGCGAACTAGTGGTAGATGAGCAGTTCTTC. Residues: CASTGELVVDEQFF.

CDR3: CASSYWTGGLTGELFF. DNA for the CDR3: TGTGCCAGCAGTTACTGGACAGGGGGTCTTACCGGGGAGCTGTTTTTT. The chain is built from TRBV6-5 and TRBJ2-2, with 10 bases lining up with TRBD1. Germline loops: CDR1 MNHEY, CDR2 SVGAGI. The CDR3 runs to 16 residues. Germline trimming cut 1 base from V and 5 bases from J; bases unmatched to any gene: 4.

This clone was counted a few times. This CDR3 reads CASRPGQGVSPLHF. The CDR3 DNA follows: TGTGCCAGCAGGCCGGGACAGGGGGTTTCACCCCTCCACTTT. The genes are TRBV6-5 and TRBJ1-6, with TRBD1 matching 11 bases. Per the germline V gene, CDR1 is MNHEY and CDR2 is SVGAGI. The J segment lost 9 bases and the V segment lost 6 bases, leaving 4 bases of the junction unmatched. CDR3 length equals 14 residues.

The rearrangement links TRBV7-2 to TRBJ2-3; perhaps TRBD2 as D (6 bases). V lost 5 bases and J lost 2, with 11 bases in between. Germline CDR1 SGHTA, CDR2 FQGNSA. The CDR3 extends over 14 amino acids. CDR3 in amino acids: CASSTSRSTDTQYF. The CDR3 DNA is TGTGCCAGCAGCACTAGCCGGTCCACAGATACGCAGTATTTT.

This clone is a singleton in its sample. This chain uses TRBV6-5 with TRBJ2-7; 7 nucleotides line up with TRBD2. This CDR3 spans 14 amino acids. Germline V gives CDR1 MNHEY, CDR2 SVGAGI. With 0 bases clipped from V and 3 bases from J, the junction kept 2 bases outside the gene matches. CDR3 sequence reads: CASSYSAGVYEQYF. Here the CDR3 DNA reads TGTGCCAGCAGTTACTCGGCGGGAGTCTACGAGCAGTACTTC.

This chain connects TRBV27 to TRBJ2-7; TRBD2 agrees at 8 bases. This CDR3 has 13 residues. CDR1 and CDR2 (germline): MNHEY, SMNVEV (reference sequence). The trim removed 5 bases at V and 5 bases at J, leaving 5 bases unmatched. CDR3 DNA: TGTGCCAGCAGTCTTAGCGGGATCCACGAGCAGTACTTC. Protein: CASSLSGIHEQYF.

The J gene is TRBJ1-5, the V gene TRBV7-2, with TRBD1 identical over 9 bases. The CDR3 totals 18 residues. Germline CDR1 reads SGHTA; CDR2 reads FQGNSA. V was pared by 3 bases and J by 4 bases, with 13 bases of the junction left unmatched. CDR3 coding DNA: TGTGCCAGCAGCTTTGGGACAGGGTTTATGGGCCCTAATCAGCCCCAGCATTTT. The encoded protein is CASSFGTGFMGPNQPQHF.

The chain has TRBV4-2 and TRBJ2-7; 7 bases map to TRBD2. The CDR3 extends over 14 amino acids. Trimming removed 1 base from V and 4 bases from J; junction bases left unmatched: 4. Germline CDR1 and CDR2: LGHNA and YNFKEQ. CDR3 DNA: TGTGCCAGCAGCCAAGCCCCTAGCGGTTACGAGCAGTACTTC. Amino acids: CASSQAPSGYEQYF.

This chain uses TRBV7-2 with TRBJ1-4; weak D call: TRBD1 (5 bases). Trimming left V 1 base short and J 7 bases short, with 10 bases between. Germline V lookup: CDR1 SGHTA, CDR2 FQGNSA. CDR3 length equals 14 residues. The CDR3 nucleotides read TGTGCCAGCAGCTTAGGTGGGGGAGGTGAAAAACTGTTTTTT. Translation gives CASSLGGGGEKLFF. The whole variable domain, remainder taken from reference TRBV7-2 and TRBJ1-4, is GAGVSQSPSNKVTEKGKDVELRCDPISGHTALYWYRQSLGQGLEFLIYFQGNSAPDKSGLPSDRFSAERTGGSVSTLTIQRTQQEDSAVYLCASSLGGGGEKLFFGSGTQLSVL.

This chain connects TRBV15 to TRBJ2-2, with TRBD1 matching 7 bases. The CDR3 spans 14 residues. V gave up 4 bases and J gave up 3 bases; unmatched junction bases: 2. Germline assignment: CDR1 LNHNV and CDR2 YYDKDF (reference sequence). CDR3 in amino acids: CATSTGTDTGELFF. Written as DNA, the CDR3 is TGTGCCACCAGCACTGGGACAGACACCGGGGAGCTGTTTTTT.

The CDR3 loop reads CSVALGTGTQPYEQYF. CDR3 in DNA: TGCAGCGTTGCCCTCGGCACAGGGACACAGCCCTACGAGCAGTACTTC. The rearrangement uses TRBV29-1 and TRBJ2-7, with D tentatively TRBD1 (6 bases). V lost 4 bases and J 2 bases, leaving 21 bases between the germline ends. CDR1 and CDR2 from the germline V gene are SQVTM and ANQGSEA. CDR3 length: 16 residues.

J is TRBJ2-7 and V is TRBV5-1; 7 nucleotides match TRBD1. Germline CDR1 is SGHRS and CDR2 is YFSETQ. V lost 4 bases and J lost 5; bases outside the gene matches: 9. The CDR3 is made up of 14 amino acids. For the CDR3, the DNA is TGCGCCAGCAGCGTGACAGGGTGGAGCGACGAGCAGTACTTC. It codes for CASSVTGWSDEQYF.

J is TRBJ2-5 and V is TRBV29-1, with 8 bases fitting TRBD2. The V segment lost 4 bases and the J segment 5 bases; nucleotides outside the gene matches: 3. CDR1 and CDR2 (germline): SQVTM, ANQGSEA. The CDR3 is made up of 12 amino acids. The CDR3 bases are TGCAGCGTTGGACTAGCGAGTGAGACCCAGTACTTC. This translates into CSVGLASETQYF.

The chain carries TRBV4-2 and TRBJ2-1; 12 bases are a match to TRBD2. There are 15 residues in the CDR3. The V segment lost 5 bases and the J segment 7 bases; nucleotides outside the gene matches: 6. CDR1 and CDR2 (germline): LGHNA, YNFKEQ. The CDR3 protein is CASSSSGTSGNEQFF. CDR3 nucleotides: TGTGCCAGCAGCTCTTCCGGGACTAGCGGGAATGAGCAGTTCTTC.

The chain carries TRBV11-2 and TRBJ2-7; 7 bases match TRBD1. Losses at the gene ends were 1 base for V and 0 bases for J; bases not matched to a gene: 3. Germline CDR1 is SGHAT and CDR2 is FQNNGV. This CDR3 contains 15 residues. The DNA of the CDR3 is TGTGCCAGCAGCTTAGTGGCAGGGGGCTCCTACGAGCAGTACTTC. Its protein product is CASSLVAGGSYEQYF.